This record looks at one T cell receptor (beta chain) sequence and its context. Its antigen is unidentified. This entry is derived from a study of cytomegalovirus exposure and HLA in healthy donors. TCRdb's copy holds only in-frame clones and misses some; the assay was immunoSEQ multiplex PCR. The data hold roughly 330,000 clones, with about 85% observed a single time. Findings and caveats of the study: Within the 120 or so validation repertoires, first-cohort TCR clusters tended to co-occur, according to a later analysis. Specificity of a few CMV-associated chains for CMV antigens was verified in vitro. The study labeled 150 to 200 TCR beta chains cytomegalovirus-associated.

The CDR3 contains 15 residues. In germline, CDR1 is SQVTM, CDR2 ANQGSEA. The ends lost 0 bases at V and 8 bases at J; junction bases unmatched: 6. The sequenced sample consisted of PBMCs. The receptor comes from a woman in her twenties or thirties in good health and CMV-seropositive. This sequence joins TRBV29-1 and TRBJ1-4, with 10 bases identical to TRBD1. Written as DNA, the CDR3 is TGCAGCGTTGAAGATGGAGGGACAGGGGAGGAAAAACTGTTTTTT. Translating it yields CSVEDGGTGEEKLFF.